This TCR beta chain was sequenced for a study of radiation and T cells in renal cell carcinoma. TCRdb keeps only in-frame clones here, not all; method: immunoSEQ multiplex PCR. The sample lists some 75,000 clones, over 80% seen once, with approximately 6.4% in the top ten. Germline loops: CDR1 MNHEY, CDR2 SMNVEV (reference sequence). V was pared by 5 bases and J by 3 bases, with 13 bases between. The CDR3 is made up of 14 amino acids. Time point reported: blood 2 weeks post-SBRT. The treatment is: 15 Gy SBRT to primary tumor, nephrectomy 4 weeks later. This clonotype was obtained from a man between 60 and 75 years old with renal cell carcinoma. J is TRBJ2-5 and V is TRBV27, with D perhaps TRBD1 or TRBD2 (5 bases each). The sequenced sample was blood, obtained from a patient whose treatment included radiotherapy and nephrectomy. DNA for the CDR3: TGTGCCAGCAGTATCCGGGACGGAGAAGAGACCCAGTACTTC. Its translation is CASSIRDGEETQYF.